A selection of T cell receptor beta chains follows, all from one sample in a study of liver allograft versus peripheral blood T cells. Via MiXCR, TCRdb re-called the reads, giving one row per CDR3 protein. The sample has about 7,000 distinct CDR3 sequences; 16% are singletons. These receptors were collected from a human patient who had a liver transplant. Some T cells may possibly be graft donor cells. CDR3s include the opening cysteine and the closing phenylalanine or tryptophan. D genes are given only for firm matches. Some rows mark clone size as missing; the rest say once, few, many or name a class of expanded clone.

CDR3nt | CDR3aa | d_gene | v_gene | abundance | j_gene
TGTGCCAGTAGGGACAGCGTCAATCAGCCCCAGCATTTT | CASRDSVNQPQHF | NA | TRBV19 | few | TRBJ1-5
TGCAGTGCTAGTGCAACAGGGCTCTATGGCTACACCTTC | CSASATGLYGYTF | NA | TRBV20-1 | few | TRBJ1-2
TGTGCCTGGAGTGCCCTATTGGGGGGCTATGGAAACACCATATATTTT | CAWSALLGGYGNTIYF | NA | TRBV30 | NA | TRBJ1-3
TGCAGTGCTAGAGATAAAAGACGGGGGAACACTAAAGCTTTCTTT | CSARDKRRGNTKAFF | NA | TRBV20-1 | NA | TRBJ1-1
TGTGCCAGCAGCCAAGTCGAAGGGGCCGGGGAGCAGTACTTC | CASSQVEGAGEQYF | NA | TRBV3-1 | few | TRBJ2-7
TGCAGTGCACCGGTTAGCGGCTCCGGGGGGGAGACCCAGTACTTC | CSAPVSGSGGETQYF | TRBD2 | TRBV20-1 | NA | TRBJ2-5
TGTGCTAGTGGTTTGGCCCGGGACGGCCGACAGTACTTC | CASGLARDGRQYF | NA | TRBV12-5 | few | TRBJ2-7
TGTGCCAGCAGCGGGACGGGACAGGGCTATGGCTACACCTTC | CASSGTGQGYGYTF | TRBD1 | TRBV9 | few | TRBJ1-2
TGTGCCAGTAGACCAGCCGGGGGGAAAGAGACCCAGTACTTC | CASRPAGGKETQYF | TRBD2 | TRBV19 | NA | TRBJ2-5
TGTGCCAGCAGGGGAGACAGGCCAAATTCACCCCTCCACTTT | CASRGDRPNSPLHF | NA | TRBV6-1 | medium-sized | TRBJ1-6
TGTGCCAGCAGCCTCAACGGCTCACCCCTCCACTTT | CASSLNGSPLHF | NA | TRBV7-2 | NA | TRBJ1-6
TGTGCCTGGATGAACAGGGCAATTGGTGAAGCTTTCTTT | CAWMNRAIGEAFF | NA | TRBV30 | few | TRBJ1-1
TGCAGTGCTAGAGAGACAGGGGTCAATCAGCCCCAGCATTTT | CSARETGVNQPQHF | TRBD1 | TRBV20-1 | many | TRBJ1-5
TGTGCCAGCAACTTAGCGGCGGGGGGCACAGATACGCAGTATTTT | CASNLAAGGTDTQYF | TRBD2 | TRBV7-9 | NA | TRBJ2-3
TGTGCCAGCAGTTACTCGAGCAGCAGCATGAACACTGAAGCTTTCTTT | CASSYSSSSMNTEAFF | NA | TRBV6-2/TRBV6-3 | medium-sized | TRBJ1-1
TGTGCCAGCAGCCTAGGGGCAGGGGCCAACGTCCTGACTTTC | CASSLGAGANVLTF | NA | TRBV6-1 | medium-sized | TRBJ2-6
TGTGCCAGCACCAAGGGGCACGGGGAAAGCAATCAGCCCCAGCATTTT | CASTKGHGESNQPQHF | NA | TRBV6-6 | medium-sized | TRBJ1-5
TGTGCCAGCAGTGACAGGCACACTGAAGCTTTCTTT | CASSDRHTEAFF | NA | TRBV2 | NA | TRBJ1-1
TGTGCCAGTAGTATGGTCGGGGCAGGGATTAACACTGAAGCTTTCTTT | CASSMVGAGINTEAFF | NA | TRBV19 | medium-sized | TRBJ1-1
TGTGCCAGCAGTGCATACCCCCAGAAATCCAATGAGCAGTTCTTC | CASSAYPQKSNEQFF | NA | TRBV6-1 | NA | TRBJ2-1
TGCAGTGCTAGCCGGGAACAGGGGGCTTACGAGCAGTACTTC | CSASREQGAYEQYF | TRBD1 | TRBV20-1 | few | TRBJ2-7
TGTGCCACCAGTCTTGGGGTACTGACTGAAGCTTTCTTT | CATSLGVLTEAFF | NA | TRBV15 | many | TRBJ1-1
TGTGCCAGCAGTGATAGCAATCAGCCCCAGCATTTT | CASSDSNQPQHF | NA | TRBV6-2/TRBV6-3 | medium-sized | TRBJ1-5
TGTGCCAGCAGCTTATTGGGGTCGCGCACAGATACGCAGTATTTT | CASSLLGSRTDTQYF | NA | TRBV7-2 | NA | TRBJ2-3
TGTGCCAGTAGTCCCAGGACAAGCAATCAGCCCCAGCATTTT | CASSPRTSNQPQHF | NA | TRBV19 | many | TRBJ1-5
TGTGCCAGCAGGACCAGCTCTGGAAACACCATATATTTT | CASRTSSGNTIYF | NA | TRBV6-1 | medium-sized | TRBJ1-3
TGCAGTGCGGTACAGGGGGCGAACACCGGGGAGCTGTTTTTT | CSAVQGANTGELFF | TRBD1 | TRBV20-1 | NA | TRBJ2-2
TGTGCCAGCAGTTACTCGAGATGGGGGACAGGGATGAACACTGAAGCTTTCTTT | CASSYSRWGTGMNTEAFF | TRBD1 | TRBV6-5 | medium-sized | TRBJ1-1
TGTGCCACCAGCAGAGATACGGGAGGTGGCACTGAAGCTTTCTTT | CATSRDTGGGTEAFF | NA | TRBV15 | medium-sized | TRBJ1-1
TGTGCCAGCAGTGGACAGACCGGCTCCTACAATGAGCAGTTCTTC | CASSGQTGSYNEQFF | NA | TRBV2 | once | TRBJ2-1
TGTGCCAGCCAGTTGGACACCTACAATGAGCAGTTCTTC | CASQLDTYNEQFF | NA | TRBV6-2/TRBV6-3 | medium-sized | TRBJ2-1
TGTGCCACCAGCAGAGGTGGGGCGGGTGAAAAACTGTTTTTT | CATSRGGAGEKLFF | NA | TRBV15 | medium-sized | TRBJ1-4
TGTGCCAGCAGCTTAAATTTAGGGACTAGTGAAAAACTGTTTTTT | CASSLNLGTSEKLFF | NA | TRBV7-2 | medium-sized | TRBJ1-4
TGTGCCAGTCATCGTAGGGACGGTACCCAAGAGACCCAGTACTTC | CASHRRDGTQETQYF | NA | TRBV2 | NA | TRBJ2-5
TGTGCCAGTAGTACCCCCGGGACAGGGGGTTTCCAGCCCCGGCATTTT | CASSTPGTGGFQPRHF | TRBD1 | TRBV19 | NA | TRBJ1-5
TGTGCCACCACGGGGGGAAGGGAATATGGCTACACCTTC | CATTGGREYGYTF | NA | TRBV2 | once | TRBJ1-2
TGTGCCAGCAGTTTCTTGAGCGGGGGGGCCGACAATGAGCAGTTCTTC | CASSFLSGGADNEQFF | TRBD2 | TRBV12-3/TRBV12-4 | NA | TRBJ2-1
TGCAGTGCGAAGCGGGGGAGTGCAGATACGCAGTATTTT | CSAKRGSADTQYF | TRBD2 | TRBV20-1 | few | TRBJ2-3
TGTGCCGGTGGGGAGGGATTATACGAGCAGTACTTC | CAGGEGLYEQYF | TRBD2 | TRBV7-9 | few | TRBJ2-7
TGCGCCAGCAGCTTTCAACAGGGCTCGGGGGAGCTGTTTTTT | CASSFQQGSGELFF | NA | TRBV5-1 | many | TRBJ2-2
TGTGCCAGCGGGGCACTGACTAATGAAAAACTGTTTTTT | CASGALTNEKLFF | NA | TRBV12-3/TRBV12-4 | many | TRBJ1-4
TGTGCCAGCAGTCGCTCGGGGACAGCCGGGGATTCACCCCTCCACTTT | CASSRSGTAGDSPLHF | TRBD1 | TRBV6-6 | medium-sized | TRBJ1-6
TGTGCCAGCAGCTCGTGGGGACGGACCTCTGGAAACACCATATATTTT | CASSSWGRTSGNTIYF | NA | TRBV7-2 | many | TRBJ1-3
TGTGCCATCAGTCCGGACAGCTATGGCTACACCTTC | CAISPDSYGYTF | NA | TRBV10-3 | medium-sized | TRBJ1-2
TGTGCCAGCTCACCATCCGATACCGGGACAGGGACTGAAGCTTTCTTT | CASSPSDTGTGTEAFF | TRBD1 | TRBV18 | medium-sized | TRBJ1-1
TGTGCCAGCAGTTTAATTGGGGAGGGGCCCAATTATGGCTACACCTTC | CASSLIGEGPNYGYTF | NA | TRBV27 | medium-sized | TRBJ1-2
TGTGCCAGCACCCGGACAGTCTCTGGAAACACCATATATTTT | CASTRTVSGNTIYF | NA | TRBV6-1 | medium-sized | TRBJ1-3
TGTGCCAGCAGTGATTTAGGCCTATCTATGAATGGGCGGTTT | CASSDLGLSMNGRF | NA | TRBV25-1 | medium-sized | TRBJ1-1
TGTGCTAGTGGTTTGGTTCCCTCCCGGGGGGGCTATGGCTACACCTTC | CASGLVPSRGGYGYTF | NA | TRBV12-5 | NA | TRBJ1-2
TGTGCCAGCAGTTACCGACAACGCAGCGAGCAGTACTTC | CASSYRQRSEQYF | NA | TRBV6-5 | many | TRBJ2-7
TGCAGTGCTACGACAGGCCGGGGTGGCTACACCTTC | CSATTGRGGYTF | NA | TRBV20-1 | many | TRBJ1-2
TGCAGTGCACTATATGGGACTAGCGGGGGGCCGGGAGAAACCCAGTACTTC | CSALYGTSGGPGETQYF | TRBD2 | TRBV20-1 | NA | TRBJ2-5
TGTGCCAGCAGTGAACATACCCAGAGGGGGGACCGTGGCTACACCTTC | CASSEHTQRGDRGYTF | NA | TRBV6-1 | medium-sized | TRBJ1-2
TGTGCCAGCAGCTCCTTTCGGGGCTACACCTTC | CASSSFRGYTF | NA | TRBV5-6 | medium-sized | TRBJ1-2
TGTGCCAGCATCCCGTATAACAGGCCCGAAGCTTTCTTT | CASIPYNRPEAFF | NA | TRBV6-2/TRBV6-3 | few | TRBJ1-1